This paragraph reports one T cell receptor (beta chain). Its matching antigen is unknown. Unique molecular identifiers were used in preparing the TCRbeta library. MiXCR, applied by TCRdb to the PCR reads, yields one record per CDR3 protein. Of about 600,000 distinct CDR3 sequences listed, over 10% are singletons. This entry is derived from a study of T-cell reconstitution after alpha-beta-depleted transplantation in children. Study observations and caveats: Diversity of TCRbeta at day 60 was high in some patients, arising from surviving recipient T cells and thymic progenitors. About two months after transplant, alpha-beta T cells reportedly came from several hundred expanded graft clones.

This receptor was identified in a male patient younger than 18 who had a stem cell transplant for acute myeloid leukemia, so the T cells may come from the graft donor. The sequenced sample was PBMCs, mostly from graft donor cells, obtained 360 days after TCRalphabeta/CD19-depleted stem cell transplant.

The CDR3 loop is CSARLAGALFSYNEQFF. The CDR3 nucleotides read TGCAGTGCTAGACTAGCGGGAGCGCTCTTCTCCTACAATGAGCAGTTCTTC. The chain carries TRBV20-1 and TRBJ2-1; 10 nucleotides line up with TRBD2. Looked up from germline, CDR1 is DFQATT and CDR2 is SNEGSKA (reference sequence). Trimming took 2 bases from V and 0 from J; bases not matched to a gene: 7. The CDR3 has 17 residues.